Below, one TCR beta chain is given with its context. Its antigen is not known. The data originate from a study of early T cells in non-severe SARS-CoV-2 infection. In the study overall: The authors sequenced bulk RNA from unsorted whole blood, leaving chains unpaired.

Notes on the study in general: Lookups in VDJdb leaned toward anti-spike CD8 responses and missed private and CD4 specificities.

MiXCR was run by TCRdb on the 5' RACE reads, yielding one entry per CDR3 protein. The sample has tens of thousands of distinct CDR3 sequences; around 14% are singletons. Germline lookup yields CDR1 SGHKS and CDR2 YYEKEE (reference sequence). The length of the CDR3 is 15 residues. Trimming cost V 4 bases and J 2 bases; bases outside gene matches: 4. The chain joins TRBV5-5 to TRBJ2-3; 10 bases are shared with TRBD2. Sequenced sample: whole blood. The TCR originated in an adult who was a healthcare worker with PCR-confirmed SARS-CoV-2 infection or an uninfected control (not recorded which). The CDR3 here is CASSGTSAHTDTQYF. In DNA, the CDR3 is TGTGCCAGCAGCGGGACTAGCGCTCACACAGATACGCAGTATTTT.